This T cell receptor beta chain was obtained from a study of shared clonotypes between healthy human individuals. Germline CDR1 reads MNHNS; CDR2 reads SASEGT. The CDR3 has 12 amino acids. V shed 7 bases and J shed 2 bases, with 7 bases lying between them. Genomic DNA from each subset was divided evenly over several immunoSEQ plates. Some clones are missing from TCRdb's copy, which holds only in-frame ones; the method was immunoSEQ multiplex PCR. Of approximately 1,500,000 clones listed, 95% to 99% were seen once; the top ten hold roughly 0.45%. A split of CD4+ cells into CD45RA+ naive and CD45RA-negative memory subsets was performed. Overall study findings and caveats: Blood alone was sampled, and tissue repertoires likely differ. Naive subsets generally exceeded memory subsets in estimated richness.

Regarding this clone: No antigen is known for it.

Source material: naive CD4+ T cells sorted from blood. Subset given: CD45RA+ positively selected. The V call is TRBV6-1, the J call TRBJ2-3; D ambiguous. The receptor's source is a man aged 25 to 45 in good health. The CDR3 sequence: CASMFYTDTQYF. The CDR3 DNA reads TGTGCCAGCATGTTCTACACAGATACGCAGTATTTT.